This T cell receptor beta chain was recovered during a study of T cells after yellow fever vaccination. This CDR3 contains 14 residues. V was clipped by 5 bases and J by 9 bases, with 17 bases between them. Germline V gives CDR1 MNHEY, CDR2 SVGEGT. TCR cDNA was made by 5'RACE template switching, adding a universal primer site and UMIs. MiXCR, run by TCRdb on the 5' RACE reads, gives a single entry per CDR3 protein. Seen here are 65,000 to 90,000 distinct CDR3 sequences, approximately 12% observed once, and the top ten hold roughly 25%. Findings and limits, study-wide: Abundant clonotypes (contaminants from the bulk population) could be present in FACS-sorted repertoires. Most primary-vaccination clones reappeared after the booster (96% CD4, about 88% CD8). The secondary response was weaker but peaked faster, day 5 versus 15.

Here the sequenced sample was CD8+ T cells not binding an NS4B(214-222) dextramer, sorted from PBMCs, taken roughly 20 days after the first yellow fever vaccination. The gene calls are TRBV6-2 or TRBV6-3 and TRBJ2-1; tentatively, D is TRBD2 (7 bases). The clonotype was recovered from a man aged 18 to 29 who received the YFV17D yellow fever vaccine. DNA for the CDR3: TGTGCCAGCAGTGCCTGGGGGGGCCGGGGTGAGCAGTTCTTC. It codes for CASSAWGGRGEQFF.